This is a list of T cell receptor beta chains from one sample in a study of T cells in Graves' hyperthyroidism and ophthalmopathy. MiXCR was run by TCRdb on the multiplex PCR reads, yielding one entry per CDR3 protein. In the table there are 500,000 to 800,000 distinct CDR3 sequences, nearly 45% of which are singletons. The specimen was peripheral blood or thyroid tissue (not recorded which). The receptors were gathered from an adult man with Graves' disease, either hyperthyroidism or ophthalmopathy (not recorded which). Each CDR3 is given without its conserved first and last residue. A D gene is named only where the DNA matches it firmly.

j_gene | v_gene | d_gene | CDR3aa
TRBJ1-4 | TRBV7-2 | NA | ASSLGTLPEKLF
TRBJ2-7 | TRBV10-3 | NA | AISPDSYEQY
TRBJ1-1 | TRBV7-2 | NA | ASSPTELNTEAF
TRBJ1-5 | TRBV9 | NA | ASSLGLGRGYSNQPQH
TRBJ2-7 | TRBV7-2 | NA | ASSLAGYHEQY
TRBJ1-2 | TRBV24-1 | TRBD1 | ATGQGASYT
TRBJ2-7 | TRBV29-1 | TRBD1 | SFEGAMIEQY
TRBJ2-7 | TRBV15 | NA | ATSTGDLYEQY
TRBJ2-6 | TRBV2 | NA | ASSEALTVGYGANVLT
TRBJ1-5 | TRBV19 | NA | ASSMVGWSNQPQH
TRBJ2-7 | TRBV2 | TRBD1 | ASKTGVGYEQY
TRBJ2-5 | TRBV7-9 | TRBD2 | ASRRLAETQY
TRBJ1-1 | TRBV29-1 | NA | SGRRGTEAF
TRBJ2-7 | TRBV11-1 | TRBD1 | ASSLEEGTGTYEQY
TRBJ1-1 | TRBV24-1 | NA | ATMRPGDTEAF
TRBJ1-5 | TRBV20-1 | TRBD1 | RSGQGDLSNQPQH
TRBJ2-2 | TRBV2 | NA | ASSEGGEAGELF
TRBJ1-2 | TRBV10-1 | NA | ASSEGPENGYT
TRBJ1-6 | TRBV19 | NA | ASKDSAIPGNSPLH
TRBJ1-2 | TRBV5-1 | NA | ASSLGHELANYGYT
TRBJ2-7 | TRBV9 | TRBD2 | ASSMGTSGTYEQY
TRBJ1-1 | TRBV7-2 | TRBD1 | ASSTPRAGGRGNTEAF
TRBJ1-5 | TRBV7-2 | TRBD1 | ASSLDGQGWQPQH
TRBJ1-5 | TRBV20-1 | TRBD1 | SATGGRSNQPQH
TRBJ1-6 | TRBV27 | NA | ASSLLADSPLH
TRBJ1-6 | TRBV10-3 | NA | AISESGGQNSPLH
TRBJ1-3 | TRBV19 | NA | ASSIETGRGNTIY
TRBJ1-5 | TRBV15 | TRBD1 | ATSRDRGGPGNQPQH
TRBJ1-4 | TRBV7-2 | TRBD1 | ASSLVGTGINEKLF
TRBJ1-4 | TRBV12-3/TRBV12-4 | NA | ASSLGSGSEKLF
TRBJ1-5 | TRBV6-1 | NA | ASRTLGGYNQPQH
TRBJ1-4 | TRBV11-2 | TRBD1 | ASSVSDRVANEKLF
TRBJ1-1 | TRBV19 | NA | ASSMGVWGSGTEAF
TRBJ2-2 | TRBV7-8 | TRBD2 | ASSFLSGGANTGELF
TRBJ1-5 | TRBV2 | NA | ASSEAHPSNSPQH
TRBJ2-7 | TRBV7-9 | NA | ASSLGVGLSSYEQY
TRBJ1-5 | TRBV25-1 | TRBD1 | ASRPSIQGDQPQH
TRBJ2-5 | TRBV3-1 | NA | ASNLIAQETQY
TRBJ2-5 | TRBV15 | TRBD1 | ADRDRLYQETQY
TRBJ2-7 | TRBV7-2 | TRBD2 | ASSKSGGPSYEQY
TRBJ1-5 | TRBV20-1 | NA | SAVSRQQPQH
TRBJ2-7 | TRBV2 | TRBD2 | ASSVLAGPSYEQY
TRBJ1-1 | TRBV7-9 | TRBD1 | ASSLRFDWTGMTEAF